This TCR beta chain was profiled in a study of T cell changes during pregnancy in multiple sclerosis. TCRdb keeps only in-frame clones here, not all; method: immunoSEQ multiplex PCR. The sample lists 65,000 to 85,000 clones, around 92% occurring once. Germline V gene lookup returns CDR1 SGHTA and CDR2 FQGNSA. This CDR3 comprises 19 residues. V gave up 1 base and J gave up 2 bases; unmatched junction bases: 10. The chain employs TRBV7-2 and TRBJ2-1; 11 bases are shared with TRBD2. The sequence was collected from a female donor with multiple sclerosis, enrolled in a pregnancy study. The sequences come from peripheral blood, collected after pregnancy. The DNA of the CDR3 is TGTGCCAGCAGCTTAGGTCTAGCGGGAGGAGGGGGCCCCTACAATGAGCAGTTCTTC. It translates to CASSLGLAGGGGPYNEQFF. Full variable domain (outside the CDR3, taken from reference TRBV7-2 and TRBJ2-1): GAGVSQSPSNKVTEKGKDVELRCDPISGHTALYWYRQSLGQGLEFLIYFQGNSAPDKSGLPSDRFSAERTGGSVSTLTIQRTQQEDSAVYLCASSLGLAGGGGPYNEQFFGPGTRLTVL.